This T cell receptor (beta chain) was sequenced for a study of beta chain features in type 1 diabetes. Broader study findings: Patients and controls would be equally affected if PCR favored shorter templates. Moderately but significantly shorter TCRB CDR3s were found in Type 1 diabetes patients in all four CD4+ subsets.

The investigators reverse transcribed all of the isolated RNA, so they sequenced expressed TCRB transcripts. This table comes from immunoSEQ multiplex PCR, and its TCRdb copy is limited to in-frame clones, with some not included. Of more than 100,000 clones in the sample, approximately 30% were seen once. The CDR3 has 13 amino acids. A note on this clone: The antigen remains unidentified.

Material: central memory CD4+ T cells from blood. This sequence was found in a woman younger than 30 with type 1 diabetes. The gene calls are TRBV21-1 and TRBJ2-7; the table assigns TRBD1, which was not confirmed against the DNA. TRBV21-1 is designated a pseudogene. In DNA, the CDR3 is TGTGCCTCCCGGGGACAGGTCTCCTACGAGCAGTACGTC. This encodes CASRGQVSYEQYV.